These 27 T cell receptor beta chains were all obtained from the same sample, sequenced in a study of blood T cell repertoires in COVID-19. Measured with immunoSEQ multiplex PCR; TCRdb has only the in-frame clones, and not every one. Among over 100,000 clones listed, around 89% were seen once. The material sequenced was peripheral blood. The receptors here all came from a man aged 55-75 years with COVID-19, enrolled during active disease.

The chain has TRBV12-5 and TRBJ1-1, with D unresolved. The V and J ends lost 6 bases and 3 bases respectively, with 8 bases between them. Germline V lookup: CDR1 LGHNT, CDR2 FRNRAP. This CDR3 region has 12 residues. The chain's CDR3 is CASGREYTEAFF. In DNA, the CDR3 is TGTGCTAGTGGCCGAGAATACACTGAAGCTTTCTTT.

CDR3 DNA sequence: TGTGCCAGCTCCCTCCAGGGAGGGGTTAATTCACCCCTCCACTTT. This translates into CASSLQGGVNSPLHF. This chain uses TRBV18 with TRBJ1-6; D is possibly TRBD1 (5 bases). The CDR3 consists of 15 residues. Germline CDR1 reads KGHSH; CDR2 reads LQKENI. The V gene lost 6 bases and the J gene lost 6 bases, with 15 bases spanning the gap.

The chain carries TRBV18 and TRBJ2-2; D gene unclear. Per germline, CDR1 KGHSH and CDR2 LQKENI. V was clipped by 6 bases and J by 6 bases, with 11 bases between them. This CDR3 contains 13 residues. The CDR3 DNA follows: TGTGCCAGCTCTCGCTACAGTGCCGGGGAGCTGTTTTTT. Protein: CASSRYSAGELFF.

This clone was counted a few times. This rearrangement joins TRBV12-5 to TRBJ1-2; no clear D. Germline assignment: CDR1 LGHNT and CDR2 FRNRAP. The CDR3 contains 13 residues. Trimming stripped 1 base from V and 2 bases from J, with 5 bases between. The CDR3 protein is CASGLDSNYGYTF. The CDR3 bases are TGTGCTAGTGGTTTGGACAGCAACTATGGCTACACCTTC. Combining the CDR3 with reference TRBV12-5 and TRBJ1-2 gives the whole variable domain DARVTQTPRHKVTEMGQEVTMRCQPILGHNTVFWYRQTMMQGLELLAYFRNRAPLDDSGMPKDRFSAEMPDATLATLKIQPSEPRDSAVYFCASGLDSNYGYTFGSGTRLTVV.

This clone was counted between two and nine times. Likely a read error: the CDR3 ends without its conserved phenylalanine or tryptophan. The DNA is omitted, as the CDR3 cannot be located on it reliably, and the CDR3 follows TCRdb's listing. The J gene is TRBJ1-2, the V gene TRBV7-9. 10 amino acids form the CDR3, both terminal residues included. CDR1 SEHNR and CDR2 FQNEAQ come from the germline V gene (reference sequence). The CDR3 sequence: CAAPDERVRV.

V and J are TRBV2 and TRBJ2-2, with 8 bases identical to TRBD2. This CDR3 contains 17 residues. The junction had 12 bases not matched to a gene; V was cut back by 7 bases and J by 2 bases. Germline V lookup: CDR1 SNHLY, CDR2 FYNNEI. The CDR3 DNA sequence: TGTGCCAGCACCGCTCCCGGGGGGGGGTTCAACACCGGGGAGCTGTTTTTT. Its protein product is CASTAPGGGFNTGELFF.

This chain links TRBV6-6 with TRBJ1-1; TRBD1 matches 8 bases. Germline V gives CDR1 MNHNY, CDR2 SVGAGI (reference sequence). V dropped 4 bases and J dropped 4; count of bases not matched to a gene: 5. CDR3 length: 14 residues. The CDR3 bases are TGTGCCAGCAGTTCGGGACAGGCCTCCACTGAAGCTTTCTTT. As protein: CASSSGQASTEAFF.

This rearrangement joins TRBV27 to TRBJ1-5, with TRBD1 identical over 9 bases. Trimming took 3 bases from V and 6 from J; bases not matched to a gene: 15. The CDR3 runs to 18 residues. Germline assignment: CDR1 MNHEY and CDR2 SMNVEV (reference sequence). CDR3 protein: CASSFRRIRQGETQPQHF. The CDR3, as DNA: TGTGCCAGCAGTTTTCGTCGAATACGACAGGGGGAAACTCAGCCCCAGCATTTT.

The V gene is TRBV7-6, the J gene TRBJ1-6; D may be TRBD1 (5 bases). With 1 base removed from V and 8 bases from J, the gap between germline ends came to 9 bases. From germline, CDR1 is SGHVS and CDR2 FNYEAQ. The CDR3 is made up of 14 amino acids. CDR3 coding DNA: TGTGCCAGCAGCTTAGAGGTGACAGATTCACCCCTCCACTTT. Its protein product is CASSLEVTDSPLHF.

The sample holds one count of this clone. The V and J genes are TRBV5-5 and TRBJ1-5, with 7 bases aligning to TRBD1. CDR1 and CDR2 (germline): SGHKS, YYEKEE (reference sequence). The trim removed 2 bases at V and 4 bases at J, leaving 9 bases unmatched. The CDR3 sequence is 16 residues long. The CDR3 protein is CASSFYRQGRNQPQHF. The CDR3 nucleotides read TGTGCCAGCAGCTTTTATCGACAGGGAAGGAATCAGCCCCAGCATTTT. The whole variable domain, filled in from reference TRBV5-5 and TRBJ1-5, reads DAGVTQSPTHLIKTRGQQVTLRCSPISGHKSVSWYQQVLGQGPQFIFQYYEKEERGRGNFPDRFSARQFPNYSSELNVNALLLGDSALYLCASSFYRQGRNQPQHFGDGTRLSIL.

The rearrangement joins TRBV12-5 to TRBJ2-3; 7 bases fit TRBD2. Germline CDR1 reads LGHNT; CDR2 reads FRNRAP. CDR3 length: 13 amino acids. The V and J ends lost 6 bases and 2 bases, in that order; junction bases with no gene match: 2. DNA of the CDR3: TGTGCTAGTGGGCGGGGGACCACAGATACGCAGTATTTT. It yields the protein CASGRGTTDTQYF. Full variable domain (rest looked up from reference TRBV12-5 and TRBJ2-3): DARVTQTPRHKVTEMGQEVTMRCQPILGHNTVFWYRQTMMQGLELLAYFRNRAPLDDSGMPKDRFSAEMPDATLATLKIQPSEPRDSAVYFCASGRGTTDTQYFGPGTRLTVL.

The CDR3 DNA sequence: TGTGCCAGCAGCCAGGCGGGGCGAGGCGAAAAACTGTTTTTT. Translating it yields CASSQAGRGEKLFF. This sequence joins TRBV3-1 (or the pseudogene TRBV3-2) and TRBJ1-4; D perhaps matches TRBD1 (5 bases). Germline V gene lookup returns CDR1 LGHDT and CDR2 YNNKEL (reference sequence). This CDR3 comprises 14 residues. V lost 3 bases and J 8 bases, leaving 13 bases between the germline ends.

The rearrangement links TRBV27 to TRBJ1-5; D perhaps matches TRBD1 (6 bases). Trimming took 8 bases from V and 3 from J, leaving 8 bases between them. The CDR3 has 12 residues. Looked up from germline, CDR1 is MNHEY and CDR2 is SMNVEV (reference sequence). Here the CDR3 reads CASQGYNQPQHF. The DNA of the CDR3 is TGTGCCAGCCAGGGGTACAATCAGCCCCAGCATTTT.

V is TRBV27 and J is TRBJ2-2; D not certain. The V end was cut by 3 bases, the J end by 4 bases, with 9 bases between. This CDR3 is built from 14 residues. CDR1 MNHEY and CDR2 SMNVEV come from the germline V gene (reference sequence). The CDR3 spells CASSFPDGTGELFF. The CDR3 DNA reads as TGTGCCAGCAGTTTTCCAGATGGCACCGGGGAGCTGTTTTTT.

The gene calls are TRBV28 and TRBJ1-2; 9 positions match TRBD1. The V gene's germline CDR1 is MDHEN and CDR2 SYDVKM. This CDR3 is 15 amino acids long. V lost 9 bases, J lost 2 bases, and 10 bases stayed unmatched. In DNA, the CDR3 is TGTGCCAGTTATGTGCCGGGACAGGGAAACTATGGCTACACCTTC. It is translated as CASYVPGQGNYGYTF.

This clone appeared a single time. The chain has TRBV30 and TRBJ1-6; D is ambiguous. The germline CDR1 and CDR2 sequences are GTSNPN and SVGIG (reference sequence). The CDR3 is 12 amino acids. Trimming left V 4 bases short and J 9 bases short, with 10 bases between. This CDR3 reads CAWMAGSSPLHF. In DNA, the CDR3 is TGTGCCTGGATGGCAGGAAGTTCACCCCTCCACTTT.

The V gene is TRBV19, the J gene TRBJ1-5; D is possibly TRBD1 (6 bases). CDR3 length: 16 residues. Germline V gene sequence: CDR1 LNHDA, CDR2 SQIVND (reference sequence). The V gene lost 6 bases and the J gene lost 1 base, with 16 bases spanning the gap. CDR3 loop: CASRKNGGQSNQPQHF. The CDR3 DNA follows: TGTGCCAGTAGAAAGAACGGAGGACAGAGCAATCAGCCCCAGCATTTT.

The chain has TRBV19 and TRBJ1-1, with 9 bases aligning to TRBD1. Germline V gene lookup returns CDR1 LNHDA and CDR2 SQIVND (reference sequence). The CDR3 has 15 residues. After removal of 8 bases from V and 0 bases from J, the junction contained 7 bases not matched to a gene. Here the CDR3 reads CASDSGTGMNTEAFF. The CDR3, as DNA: TGTGCCAGTGATAGCGGGACAGGGATGAACACTGAAGCTTTCTTT.

The CDR3 sequence is CATSRDRLTEAFF. DNA for the CDR3: TGTGCCACCTCTCGGGACAGGCTGACTGAAGCTTTCTTT. V and J are TRBV19 and TRBJ1-1; 8 bases are a match to TRBD1. Germline CDR1 and CDR2: LNHDA and SQIVND (reference sequence). With 10 bases clipped from V and 5 bases from J, the junction kept 9 bases outside the gene matches. The CDR3 extends over 13 amino acids.

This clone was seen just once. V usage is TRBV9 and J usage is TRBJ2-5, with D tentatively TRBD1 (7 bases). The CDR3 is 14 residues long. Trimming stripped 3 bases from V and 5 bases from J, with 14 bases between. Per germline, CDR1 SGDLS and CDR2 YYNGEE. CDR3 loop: CASSATGRWETQYF. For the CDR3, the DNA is TGTGCCAGCAGCGCGACAGGGAGGTGGGAGACCCAGTACTTC.

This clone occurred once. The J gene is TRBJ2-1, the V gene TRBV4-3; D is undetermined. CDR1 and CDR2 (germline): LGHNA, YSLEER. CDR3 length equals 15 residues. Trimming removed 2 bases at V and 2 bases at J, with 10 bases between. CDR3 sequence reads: CASSQYSPAYNEQFF. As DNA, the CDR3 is TGCGCCAGCAGCCAATATAGCCCAGCCTACAATGAGCAGTTCTTC.

CDR3 region: CASSTHRDSYNEQFF. CDR3 bases: TGTGCCAGCAGTACCCACCGGGACTCCTACAATGAGCAGTTCTTC. The genes are TRBV7-8 and TRBJ2-1; D is perhaps TRBD2 (5 bases). The germline V and J ends were trimmed by 6 bases and 0 bases, with 12 bases remaining between them. This CDR3 is 15 amino acids long. The germline V gene has CDR1 SGHVS and CDR2 FQNEAQ.

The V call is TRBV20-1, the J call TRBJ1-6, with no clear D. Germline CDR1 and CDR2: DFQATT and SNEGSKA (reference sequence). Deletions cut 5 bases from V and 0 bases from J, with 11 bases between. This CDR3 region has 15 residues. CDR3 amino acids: CSAGDSSSYNSPLHF. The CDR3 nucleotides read TGCAGTGCTGGTGATAGTAGCTCCTATAATTCACCCCTCCACTTT.

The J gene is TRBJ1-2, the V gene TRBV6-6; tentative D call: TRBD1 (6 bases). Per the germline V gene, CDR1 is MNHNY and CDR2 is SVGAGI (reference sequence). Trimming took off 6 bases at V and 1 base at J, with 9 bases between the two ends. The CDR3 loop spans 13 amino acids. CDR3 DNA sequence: TGTGCCAGCAGCCCGGACAGTAACTATGGCTACACCTTC. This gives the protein CASSPDSNYGYTF.

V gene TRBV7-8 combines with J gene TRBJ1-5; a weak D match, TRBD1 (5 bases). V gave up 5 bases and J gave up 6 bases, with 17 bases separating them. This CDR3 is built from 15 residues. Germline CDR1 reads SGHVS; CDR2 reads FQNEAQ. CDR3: CASSTLDSTRQPQHF. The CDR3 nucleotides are TGTGCCAGCAGCACCCTAGACAGTACTCGTCAGCCCCAGCATTTT.

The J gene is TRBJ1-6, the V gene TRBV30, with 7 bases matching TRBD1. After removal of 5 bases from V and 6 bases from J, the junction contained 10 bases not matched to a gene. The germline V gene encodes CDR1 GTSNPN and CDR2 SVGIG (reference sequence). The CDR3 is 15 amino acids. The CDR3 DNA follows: TGTGCCTGGCGACAGGGTATGAATCCTAATTCACCCCTCCACTTT. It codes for CAWRQGMNPNSPLHF.

The CDR3 DNA reads as TGTGCCAGCAGCCCGACCGGGACATTAGCCTACGAGCAGTACTTC. The encoded protein is CASSPTGTLAYEQYF. The J gene is TRBJ2-7, the V gene TRBV11-2, with D possibly being TRBD1 (6 bases). This CDR3 is 15 amino acids long. Trimming stripped 5 bases from V and 2 bases from J, with 16 bases between. CDR1 and CDR2 from the germline V gene are SGHAT and FQNNGV.